This is a list of T cell receptor beta chains from one sample in a study of blood T cell repertoires in COVID-19. The method was immunoSEQ multiplex PCR; TCRdb's version includes in-frame clones alone and lacks a portion of them. The repertoire has more than 300,000 clones, about 84% of them found once; the top ten carry around 1.5%. Sequencing was performed on peripheral blood. The receptor set was obtained from a woman in her 50s with acute or convalescent COVID-19. CDR3s include the opening cysteine and the closing phenylalanine or tryptophan. A D gene is named only where the DNA matches it firmly. Part of the rows lack a size; the others show once, few, many or a class for expanded clones.

>TRBD1|TRBJ1-5|TRBV28|NA
TGTGCCAGCACCCCACAGGGGGAAGACAATCAGCCCCAGCATTTT
CASTPQGEDNQPQHF
>NA|TRBJ2-1|TRBV20-1|NA
TGCAGTGCTAGTCCGGACTTTACCAAAGGGAATGAGCAGTTCTTC
CSASPDFTKGNEQFF
>TRBD1|TRBJ2-6|TRBV28|NA
TGTGCCAGCAGGGGACAGGGGGCTTATTCTGGGGCCAACGTCCTGACTTTC
CASRGQGAYSGANVLTF
>NA|TRBJ1-2|TRBV19|once
TGTGCCAGTAGTAACCTCGGCCAGGGGTCTGGCTACACCTTC
CASSNLGQGSGYTF
>NA|TRBJ1-2|TRBV18|NA
TGTGCCAGCTCACCACCTAGTCCGGACAGTTATGGCTACACCTTC
CASSPPSPDSYGYTF
>TRBD1|TRBJ1-2|TRBV28|NA
TGTGCCAGCAGAAGATGGACAGGGGATGGCTACACCTTC
CASRRWTGDGYTF
>TRBD2|TRBJ2-1|TRBV12-5|NA
TGTGCTAGTGGTATCGGGACTAGCTGGGCCTCCTCCTACAATGAGCAGTTCTTC
CASGIGTSWASSYNEQFF
>TRBD2|TRBJ2-1|TRBV15|NA
TGTGCCACCAGCAGAGATCGGGAGGCCTCCTACAATGAGCAGTTCTTC
CATSRDREASYNEQFF
>NA|TRBJ1-1|TRBV3-1/TRBV3-2|NA
TGTGCCAGCAGCCAAGATAGACTTGAAGCTTTCTTT
CASSQDRLEAFF
>NA|TRBJ1-4|TRBV29-1|once
TGCAGCGTTGAAGGGGAGGACGGTAATGAAAAACTGTTTTTT
CSVEGEDGNEKLFF
>NA|TRBJ1-2|TRBV24-1|NA
TGTGCCACCAGTGATCCATCGTCGGGCCCCGGGGGCTATGGCTACACCTTC
CATSDPSSGPGGYGYTF
>TRBD1|TRBJ1-5|TRBV28|once
TGTGCCAGCAGTTTATTTCAGGGGGAAGGCAATCAGCCCCAGCATTTT
CASSLFQGEGNQPQHF
>TRBD1|TRBJ1-6|TRBV10-3|NA
TGTGCCATCAGTGACGCCAGGGGGAGAGATAATTCACCCCTCCACTTT
CAISDARGRDNSPLHF
>TRBD1|TRBJ1-6|TRBV10-3|NA
TGTGCCATCAGGGGACAGGGGCGGCCTGATTCACCCCTCCACTTT
CAIRGQGRPDSPLHF
>NA|TRBJ1-2|TRBV4-1|NA
TGCGCCAGCAGCCAAAATTCACTGAACTATGGCTACACCTTC
CASSQNSLNYGYTF
>NA|TRBJ1-2|TRBV9|NA
TGTGCCAGCAGCGTAGCAGAGGCAGGGCTCTATGGCTACACCTTC
CASSVAEAGLYGYTF
>TRBD2|TRBJ2-3|TRBV6-4|NA
TGTGCCAGCAGACAAGCGGGAGGGTTATCAGATACGCAGTATTTT
CASRQAGGLSDTQYF
>TRBD1|TRBJ1-1|TRBV27|NA
TGTGCCAGCAGTGTCCGGGACAGTCACACTGAAGCTTTCTTT
CASSVRDSHTEAFF
>NA|TRBJ2-2|TRBV5-4|NA
TGTGCCAGCAGCTTGGGCGGGAACCGCCCCGGGGAGCTGTTTTTT
CASSLGGNRPGELFF
>TRBD2|TRBJ2-2|TRBV14|NA
TGTGCCAGCAGCCGCCGACTAGCGGACCTATTTACCGGGGAGCTGTTTTTT
CASSRRLADLFTGELFF
>NA|TRBJ1-1|TRBV7-3|NA
TGTGCCAGCAGCCCCAGGAGGGGCACTGAAGCTTTCTTT
CASSPRRGTEAFF
>TRBD1|TRBJ2-3|TRBV9|NA
TGTGCCAGCAGCGCAACAGGGGCGACTAGCACAGATACGCAGTATTTT
CASSATGATSTDTQYF
>NA|TRBJ2-7|TRBV7-2|NA
TGTGCCAGCAGCTCTACCAGGGCCTCCTACGAGCAGTACTTC
CASSSTRASYEQYF
>NA|TRBJ1-2|TRBV11-2|NA
TGTGCCAGCAGCTACGCAGACTATGGCTACACCTTC
CASSYADYGYTF
>NA|TRBJ1-5|TRBV19|NA
TGTGCCAGTAGTATCTTCAGTCAGCCCCAGCATTTT
CASSIFSQPQHF
>TRBD1|TRBJ2-7|TRBV28|once
TGTGCCAGCAGTTTGACAGGGGGATCCTACGAGCAGTACTTC
CASSLTGGSYEQYF
>TRBD2|TRBJ2-3|TRBV7-3|NA
TGTGCCAGCAGCCGGACTAGCGGAGGGGAGGATACGCAGTATTTT
CASSRTSGGEDTQYF
>NA|TRBJ2-5|TRBV28|few
TGTGCCAGCAGTTTGGCGCGGTATGAGACCCAGTACTTC
CASSLARYETQYF
>TRBD2|TRBJ2-2|TRBV25-1|few
TGTGCCAGCACGGGACTAGCGGGAGGGGACACCGGGGAGCTGTTTTTT
CASTGLAGGDTGELFF
>NA|TRBJ2-1|TRBV7-3|NA
TGTGCCAGCAGCTTAACTAGCGACTCGTTCAATGAGCAGTTCTTC
CASSLTSDSFNEQFF
>TRBD1|TRBJ2-7|TRBV15|NA
TGTGCCACCAGCGAGGGGACAGGTCAATACGAGCAGTACTTC
CATSEGTGQYEQYF
>NA|TRBJ2-7|TRBV5-1|NA
TGCGCCAGCAGCTTCAACTACGAGCAGTACTTC
CASSFNYEQYF
>TRBD1|TRBJ1-4|TRBV27|NA
TGTGCCAGCAGAGACTGGACAGGCCAAAATGAAAAACTGTTTTTT
CASRDWTGQNEKLFF
>TRBD1|TRBJ1-5|TRBV7-9|NA
TGTGCCAGCAGCCCAAAAGGGACAGGCAATCAGCCCCAGCATTTT
CASSPKGTGNQPQHF
>TRBD1|TRBJ1-1|TRBV24-1|NA
TGTGCCACCAGTGACACCCGGACAGGGGGTTACACTGAAGCTTTCTTT
CATSDTRTGGYTEAFF
>TRBD2|TRBJ2-1|TRBV28|few
TGTGCCAGCAGGACTGAAGCGGGAGGCCCCTACAATGAGCAGTTCTTC
CASRTEAGGPYNEQFF
>NA|TRBJ2-2|TRBV27|few
TGTGCCAGCAGGGGGCTCGGCACCGGGGAGCTGTTTTTT
CASRGLGTGELFF
>NA|TRBJ2-3|TRBV5-6|few
TGTGCCAGCAGCTTCTTGTCGGGGTCTCTCGGCACAGATACGCAGTATTTT
CASSFLSGSLGTDTQYF
>TRBD1|TRBJ2-5|TRBV10-3|NA
TGTGCCACCGGACAGGGCGAGACCCAGTACTTC
CATGQGETQYF
>TRBD1|TRBJ1-4|TRBV3-1/TRBV3-2|NA
TGTGCCAGCAGCCAACAGGGGGCGGTTGAAAAACTGTTTTTT
CASSQQGAVEKLFF
>TRBD2|TRBJ2-1|TRBV24-1|NA
TGTGCCACCAGTGATTTAAAAGGGCGGGAGGGCCGACCTTACAATGAGCAGTTCTTC
CATSDLKGREGRPYNEQFF
>TRBD2|TRBJ2-2|TRBV2|once
TGTGCCAGCAGTGGTACTAGCGGGAGGGCCGGGGAGCTGTTTTTT
CASSGTSGRAGELFF
>NA|TRBJ1-2|TRBV29-1|NA
TGCAGCGTTGAAGAGGCGACAGAGACCTATGGCTACACCTTC
CSVEEATETYGYTF
>TRBD1|TRBJ1-1|TRBV10-1|NA
TGCGCCAGCAGTAGAGACAGGGGAGCTTTCTTT
CASSRDRGAFF
>NA|TRBJ2-7|TRBV6-1|NA
TGTGCCAGCAGTGAAGCCCTGGAGCGGGCGCAGTACTTC
CASSEALERAQYF